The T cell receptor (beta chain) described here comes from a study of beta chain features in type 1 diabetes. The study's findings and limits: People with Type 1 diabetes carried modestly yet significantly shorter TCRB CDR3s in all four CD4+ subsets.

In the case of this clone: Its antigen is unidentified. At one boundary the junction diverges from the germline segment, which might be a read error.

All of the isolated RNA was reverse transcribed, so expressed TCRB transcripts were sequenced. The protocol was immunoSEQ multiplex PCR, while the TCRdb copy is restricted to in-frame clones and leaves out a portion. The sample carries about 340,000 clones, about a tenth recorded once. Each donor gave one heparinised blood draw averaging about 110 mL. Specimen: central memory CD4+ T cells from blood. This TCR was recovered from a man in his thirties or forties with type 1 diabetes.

CDR3: CAISEAGLNEQFF. The CDR3 DNA sequence: TGTGCCATCAGTGAGGCAGGGTTAAATGAGCAGTTCTTC. J is TRBJ2-1 and V is TRBV6-6; tentatively, D is TRBD1 (5 bases). This CDR3 spans 13 amino acids. Germline-derived CDR1 and CDR2 are MNHNY and SVGAGI (reference sequence).